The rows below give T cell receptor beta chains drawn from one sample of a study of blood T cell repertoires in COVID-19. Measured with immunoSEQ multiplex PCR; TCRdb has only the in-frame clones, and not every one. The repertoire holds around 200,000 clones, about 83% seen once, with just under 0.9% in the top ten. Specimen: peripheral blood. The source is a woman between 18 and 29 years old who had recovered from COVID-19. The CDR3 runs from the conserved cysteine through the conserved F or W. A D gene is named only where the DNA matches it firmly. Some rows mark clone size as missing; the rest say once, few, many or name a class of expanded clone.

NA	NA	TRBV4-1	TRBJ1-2	CASSQVAVVADYGYTF	TGCGCCAGCAGCCAAGTCGCTGTCGTGGCGGACTATGGCTACACCTTC
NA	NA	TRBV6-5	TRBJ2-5	CASSKDRQETQYF	TGTGCCAGCAGCAAGGACAGACAAGAGACCCAGTACTTC
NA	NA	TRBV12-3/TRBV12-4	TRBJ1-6	CASSLGGVSPLHF	TGTGCCAGCAGTTTAGGGGGGGTCTCACCCCTCCACTTT
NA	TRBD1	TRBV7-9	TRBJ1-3	CASSAPGTATGNTIYF	TGTGCCAGCAGCGCGCCCGGGACAGCTACTGGAAACACCATATATTTT
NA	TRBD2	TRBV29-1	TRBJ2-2	CSVAAGGNTGELFF	TGCAGCGTTGCAGCGGGGGGGAACACCGGGGAGCTGTTTTTT
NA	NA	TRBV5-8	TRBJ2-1	CASSLAWHGSSYNEQFF	TGTGCCAGCAGCTTGGCTTGGCACGGGAGCTCCTACAATGAGCAGTTCTTC
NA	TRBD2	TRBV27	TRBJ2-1	CASSSLVVAGAHEQFF	TGTGCCAGCAGTTCCCTGGTGGTAGCGGGGGCGCATGAGCAGTTCTTC
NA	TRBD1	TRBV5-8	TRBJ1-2	CASSRDRDGYTF	TGTGCCAGCAGCAGGGACAGGGACGGCTACACCTTC
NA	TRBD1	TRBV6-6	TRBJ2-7	CASSYEAGTGKHEQYF	TGTGCCAGCAGTTACGAGGCCGGGACAGGGAAGCACGAGCAGTACTTC
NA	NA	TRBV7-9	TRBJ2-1	CASSSGATVRRNEQFF	TGTGCCAGCAGCTCTGGGGCGACAGTTCGACGCAATGAGCAGTTCTTC
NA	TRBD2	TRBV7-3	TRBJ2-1	CASSLGTSGRLEQFF	TGTGCCAGCAGCTTAGGGACTAGCGGGAGATTGGAGCAGTTCTTC
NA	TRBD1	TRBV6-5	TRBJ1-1	CASSSAQGMNTEAFF	TGTGCCAGCAGCTCTGCACAGGGGATGAACACTGAAGCTTTCTTT
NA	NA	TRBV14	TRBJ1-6	CASSQVRAGTLHF	TGTGCCAGCAGCCAAGTTAGGGCGGGAACCCTCCACTTT
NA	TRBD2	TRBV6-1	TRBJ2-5	CASSEGLAGGQETQYF	TGTGCCAGCAGTGAAGGTTTAGCGGGAGGACAAGAGACCCAGTACTTC
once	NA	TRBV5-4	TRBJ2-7	CASRPGGWTETYEQYF	TGTGCCAGCCGCCCAGGAGGTTGGACAGAGACCTACGAGCAGTACTTC
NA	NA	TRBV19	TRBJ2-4	CASSRGGKNIQYF	TGTGCCAGTAGCAGGGGTGGCAAAAACATTCAGTACTTC
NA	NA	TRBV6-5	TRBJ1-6	CASNLKTVYNSPLHF	TGTGCCAGCAACCTAAAGACAGTATATAATTCACCCCTCCACTTT
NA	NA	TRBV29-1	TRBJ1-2	CSVENGIYGYTF	TGCAGCGTTGAAAACGGGATCTATGGCTACACCTTC
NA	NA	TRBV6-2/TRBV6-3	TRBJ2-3	CASSSLEDGPRTDTQYF	TGTGCCAGCAGTTCTCTCGAAGACGGTCCTAGGACAGATACGCAGTATTTT
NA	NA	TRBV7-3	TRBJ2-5	CASSFGLQETQYF	TGTGCCAGCAGCTTCGGACTCCAAGAGACCCAGTACTTC
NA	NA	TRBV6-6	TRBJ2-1	CASSSTTGWGDEQFF	TGTGCCAGCAGTTCCACGACAGGGTGGGGGGATGAGCAGTTCTTC
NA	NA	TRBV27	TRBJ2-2	CASSFGGISGELFF	TGTGCCAGCAGTTTTGGGGGGATTAGCGGGGAGCTGTTTTTT
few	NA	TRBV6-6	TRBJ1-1	CASSWVSGESTEAFF	TGTGCCAGCAGTTGGGTTAGCGGGGAAAGCACTGAAGCTTTCTTT
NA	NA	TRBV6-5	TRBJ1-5	CASSYSEVIQPQHF	TGTGCCAGCAGTTACTCAGAGGTGATCCAGCCCCAGCATTTT
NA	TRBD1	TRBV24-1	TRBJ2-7	CATGTGGIREQYF	TGTGCCACCGGGACAGGGGGCATCAGGGAGCAGTACTTC
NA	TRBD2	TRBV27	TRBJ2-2	CASSSGLAGGTGELFF	TGTGCCAGCAGTTCCGGACTAGCGGGGGGCACGGGGGAGCTGTTTTTT
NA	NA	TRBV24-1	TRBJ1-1	CATSDSGRRAFF	TGTGCCACCAGTGATTCAGGGAGGCGGGCTTTCTTT
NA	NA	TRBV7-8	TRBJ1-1	CASSPPARIGTEAFF	TGTGCCAGCAGCCCCCCCGCGAGGATTGGGACTGAAGCTTTCTTT
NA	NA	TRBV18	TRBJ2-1	CASSLGQLGEQFF	TGTGCCAGCTCATTAGGACAGTTGGGTGAGCAGTTCTTC
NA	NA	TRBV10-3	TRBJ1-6	CAISGTQQPNSPLHF	TGTGCCATCAGTGGGACACAGCAGCCTAATTCACCCCTCCACTTT
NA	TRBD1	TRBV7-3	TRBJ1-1	CASSLTIRQGDTEAFF	TGTGCCAGCAGCTTAACGATCAGGCAGGGGGACACTGAAGCTTTCTTT
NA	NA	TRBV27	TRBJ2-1	CASISQGLRPNEQFF	TGTGCCAGCATCTCCCAGGGGCTCCGTCCCAATGAGCAGTTCTTC
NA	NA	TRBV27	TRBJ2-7	CASSFLGADEQYF	TGTGCCAGCAGTTTTCTGGGGGCAGACGAGCAGTACTTC
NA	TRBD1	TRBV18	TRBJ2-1	CASSLPGQWDNEQFF	TGTGCCAGCTCATTACCGGGACAGTGGGACAATGAGCAGTTCTTC
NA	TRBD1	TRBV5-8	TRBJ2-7	CASRNTGTGYYEQYF	TGTGCCAGCAGAAATACCGGGACAGGGTACTACGAGCAGTACTTC
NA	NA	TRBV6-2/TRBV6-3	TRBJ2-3	CASSYSGFPDTQYF	TGTGCCAGCAGTTACTCCGGTTTTCCAGATACGCAGTATTTT
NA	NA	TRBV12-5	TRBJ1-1	CASGLDITEAFF	TGTGCTAGTGGTTTGGACATCACTGAAGCTTTCTTT
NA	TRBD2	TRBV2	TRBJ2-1	CASSAIRLAGYYNEQFF	TGTGCCAGCAGTGCGATTAGACTAGCGGGATACTACAATGAGCAGTTCTTC
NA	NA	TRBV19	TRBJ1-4	CASSMRVGEKLFF	TGTGCCAGTAGTATGAGGGTGGGGGAAAAACTGTTTTTT
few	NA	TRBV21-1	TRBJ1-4	CASNPDRVVEKLFF	TGTGCCAGCAATCCGGACAGGGTGGTGGAAAAACTGTTTTTT
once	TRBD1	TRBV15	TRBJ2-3	CATSSLQGAQGTDTQYF	TGTGCCACCAGCAGCCTACAGGGGGCGCAAGGCACAGATACGCAGTATTTT
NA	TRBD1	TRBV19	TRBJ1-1	CASSIFPRQGADNTEAFF	TGTGCCAGTAGTATATTCCCCAGGCAGGGGGCCGATAACACTGAAGCTTTCTTT
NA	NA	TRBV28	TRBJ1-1	CASSQRTEAFF	TGTGCCAGCAGTCAGAGGACTGAAGCTTTCTTT
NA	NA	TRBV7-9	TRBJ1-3	CASSLSWSSGNTIYF	TGTGCCAGCAGCTTATCTTGGAGCTCTGGAAACACCATATATTTT
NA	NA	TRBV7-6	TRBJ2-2	CASSLGGAGELFF	TGTGCCAGCAGCTTAGGGGGGGCCGGGGAGCTGTTTTTT
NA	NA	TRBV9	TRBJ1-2	CASSGEGLSGYTF	TGTGCCAGCAGTGGCGAGGGATTAAGTGGCTACACCTTC
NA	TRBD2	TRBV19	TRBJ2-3	CASSMRGRSGRTDTQYF	TGTGCCAGTAGTATGCGCGGGAGAAGCGGGAGGACAGATACGCAGTATTTT
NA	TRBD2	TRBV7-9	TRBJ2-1	CASSGEHSGRAYNEQFF	TGTGCCAGCAGCGGCGAACATAGCGGGAGAGCCTACAATGAGCAGTTCTTC
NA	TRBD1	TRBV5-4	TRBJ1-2	CASSPTGDGYTF	TGTGCCAGCAGCCCGACAGGGGATGGCTACACCTTC
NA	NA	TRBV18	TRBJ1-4	CASSPGGGRVEKLFF	TGTGCCAGCTCACCAGGCGGGGGCCGGGTTGAAAAACTGTTTTTT
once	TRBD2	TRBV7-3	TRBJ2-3	CASSPSPLAAADTQYF	TGTGCCAGCAGCCCCTCTCCACTAGCGGCGGCAGATACGCAGTATTTT
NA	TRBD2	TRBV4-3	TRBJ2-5	CASSQEGGRNQETQYF	TGCGCCAGCAGCCAAGAAGGCGGGAGGAATCAAGAGACCCAGTACTTC
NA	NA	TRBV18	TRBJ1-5	CASSPTDSNQPQHF	TGTGCCAGCTCACCAACAGATTCGAATCAGCCCCAGCATTTT
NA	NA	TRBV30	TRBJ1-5	CAWSRGNQPQHF	TGTGCCTGGAGTCGAGGGAATCAGCCCCAGCATTTT
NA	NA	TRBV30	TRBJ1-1	CAWSVIRWRGVDEAFF	TGTGCCTGGAGTGTAATCAGGTGGCGGGGTGTCGATGAAGCTTTCTTT
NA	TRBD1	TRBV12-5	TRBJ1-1	CASGLGDSREAFF	TGTGCTAGTGGTTTGGGGGACAGTCGTGAAGCTTTCTTT
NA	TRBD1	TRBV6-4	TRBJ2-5	CASSDLLRDRGGETQYF	TGTGCCAGCAGTGACTTACTGCGGGACAGGGGAGGTGAGACCCAGTACTTC